Shown below are 27 T cell receptor beta chains from a single sample sequenced in a study of T cells in Graves' hyperthyroidism and ophthalmopathy. Amplification yielded TCR beta CDR3 regions, with RNA transcripts as the source. First-round RT-PCR of the TCR CDR3 relied on the HTBI primer set. TCRdb used MiXCR to reprocess the multiplex PCR reads, holding one entry per CDR3 protein. The profile shows roughly 500,000 distinct CDR3 sequences, 24% of them singletons. Sequences were obtained from blood. The receptors originated from a woman aged 30 to 39 with Graves' ophthalmopathy.

The chain has TRBV11-2 and TRBJ2-7; D uncertain. The V end lost 4 bases, the J end lost 3 bases, and 13 bases lay between the germline ends. Germline CDR1 reads SGHAT; CDR2 reads FQNNGV. The CDR3 extends over 14 amino acids. This CDR3 reads CASSSLLGYYEQYF. In DNA form, the CDR3 reads TGTGCCAGCAGCTCCCTTTTGGGGTACTACGAGCAGTACTTC.

The chain links TRBV12-5 to TRBJ2-7, with TRBD2 identical over 12 bases. CDR1 and CDR2 (germline): LGHNT, FRNRAP. V lost 0 bases to trimming and J lost 3 bases; unmatched junction nucleotides: 3. The CDR3 totals 16 residues. CDR3 protein: CASGLVLAGGIYEQYF. In DNA form, the CDR3 reads TGTGCTAGTGGTTTGGTACTAGCGGGAGGAATCTACGAGCAGTACTTC.

At least ten counts were recorded for this clonotype. This chain joins TRBV6-2 or TRBV6-3 and TRBJ1-5; no clear D gene. This CDR3 region has 13 residues. V dropped 4 bases and J dropped 5 bases, with 9 bases sitting between them. Germline CDR1 reads MNHEY; CDR2 reads SVGEGT. The DNA for the CDR3 is TGTGCCAGCAGTTCGGGCAGTTATCAGCCCCAGCATTTT. Translation: CASSSGSYQPQHF.

This CDR3 is CASSSHLPGGQGGELFF. In DNA, the CDR3 is TGTGCCAGCAGCTCCCACTTGCCGGGGGGCCAAGGCGGGGAGCTGTTTTTT. This chain connects TRBV7-8 to TRBJ2-2, with D perhaps matching TRBD2 (7 bases). The V and J ends lost 4 bases and 7 bases respectively, with 22 bases between them. Germline CDR1 reads SGHVS; CDR2 reads FQNEAQ. CDR3 length equals 17 residues.

This clonotype was observed at least ten times. The chain is built from TRBV27 and TRBJ1-1; D remains ambiguous. Germline CDR1 reads MNHEY; CDR2 reads SMNVEV (reference sequence). The CDR3 extends over 15 amino acids. V was clipped by 3 bases and J by 1 base, with 12 bases between them. Here the CDR3 DNA reads TGTGCCAGCAGTTTCAACCTCCGACAGAACACTGAAGCTTTCTTT. Translating it yields CASSFNLRQNTEAFF.

The genes are TRBV4-1 and TRBJ2-7; D perhaps matches TRBD2 (6 bases). The CDR3 runs 12 residues. Trimming shortened V by 2 bases and J by 9 bases, and 11 bases separated the two germline ends. Germline-derived CDR1 and CDR2 are MGHRA and YSYEKL. In DNA form, the CDR3 reads TGCGCCAGCAGCCAATACGAGGGAGGGCAGTACTTC. Translating gives CASSQYEGGQYF.

This clonotype has at least ten counts. The chain combines TRBV20-1 with TRBJ2-2; tentatively, D is TRBD1 (5 bases). This CDR3 has 13 amino acids. Germline assignment: CDR1 DFQATT and CDR2 SNEGSKA (reference sequence). Trimming stripped 5 bases from V and 7 bases from J, with 14 bases between. The CDR3 is CSASGRVDGELFF. The CDR3 DNA reads TGCAGTGCTTCGGGCAGGGTGGACGGGGAGCTGTTTTTT.

This chain links TRBV6-1 with TRBJ1-2, with D possibly matching TRBD1 (5 bases). The ends were cut back, 6 bases at V and 3 bases at J, with 11 bases in the middle. Germline V gives CDR1 MNHNS, CDR2 SASEGT. The CDR3 is made up of 13 amino acids. The CDR3 region is CASRQGGHYGYTF. The CDR3 bases are TGTGCCAGCAGGCAGGGAGGACACTATGGCTACACCTTC.

Only a few counts were recorded for this clonotype. The chain couples TRBV7-6 to TRBJ2-2, with D perhaps being TRBD1 or TRBD2 (5 bases each). Trimming shortened V by 2 bases and J by 6 bases, and 19 bases separated the two germline ends. The CDR3 runs 17 residues. The germline V gene has CDR1 SGHVS and CDR2 FNYEAQ. The CDR3 coding sequence is TGTGCCAGCAGCTTATACCTGAGGGGTGAAGGATCCGGGGAGCTGTTTTTT. Its translation: CASSLYLRGEGSGELFF.

CDR3 sequence: CASSLSGTQSGYEQYF. The CDR3 DNA is TGCGCCAGCAGCTTGTCCGGGACGCAATCGGGGTACGAGCAGTACTTC. The chain carries TRBV5-1 and TRBJ2-7; D is perhaps TRBD1 or TRBD2 (5 bases each). V dropped 1 base and J dropped 4 bases, with 18 bases sitting between them. The CDR3 extends over 16 amino acids. The germline V gene encodes CDR1 SGHRS and CDR2 YFSETQ.

This clonotype was seen many times. The chain uses TRBV18 and TRBJ1-2; maybe TRBD1 (5 bases). The germline gives CDR1 KGHSH, CDR2 LQKENI. The length of the CDR3 is 15 residues. The V end was cut by 6 bases, the J end by 2 bases, with 16 bases between. CDR3 residues: CASSPTRGDNYGYTF. In DNA, the CDR3 is TGTGCCAGCTCCCCAACGAGAGGGGACAACTATGGCTACACCTTC.

The V and J genes are TRBV6-1 and TRBJ2-7; D is perhaps TRBD2 (5 bases). This CDR3 spans 13 amino acids. V shed 10 bases and J shed 1 base, with 14 bases lying between them. Per the germline V gene, CDR1 is MNHNS and CDR2 is SASEGT. The CDR3 coding sequence is TGTGCCACAATGGGGAGTGCTTCCTACGAGCAGTACTTC. Encoded protein: CATMGSASYEQYF.

V and J are TRBV3-1 and TRBJ1-1; 7 bases fit TRBD1. The V gene's germline CDR1 is LGHDT and CDR2 YNNKEL (reference sequence). The ends lost 1 base at V and 0 bases at J; junction bases unmatched: 8. This CDR3 region has 17 residues. CDR3 protein: CASSQATGRSVNTEAFF. For the CDR3, the DNA is TGTGCCAGCAGCCAAGCGACAGGGCGATCGGTGAACACTGAAGCTTTCTTT.

This clonotype turned up a few times. The rearrangement uses TRBV27 and TRBJ2-5, with D unresolved. The CDR3 is made up of 14 amino acids. The ends were cut back, 0 bases at V and 3 bases at J, with 8 bases in the middle. Germline loops: CDR1 MNHEY, CDR2 SMNVEV (reference sequence). CDR3 loop: CASSLSGQEETQYF. As DNA, the CDR3 is TGTGCCAGCAGTTTATCTGGTCAGGAAGAGACCCAGTACTTC.

The chain has TRBV19 and TRBJ1-1; D is undetermined. CDR3 length equals 12 residues. The ends were cut back, 3 bases at V and 6 bases at J, with 8 bases in the middle. Germline assignment: CDR1 LNHDA and CDR2 SQIVND (reference sequence). CDR3 amino acids: CASSIRSSEAFF. CDR3 sequence (DNA): TGTGCCAGTAGTATTCGGAGTTCTGAAGCTTTCTTT.

This clonotype occurred many times. The chain employs TRBV3-1 and TRBJ2-7, with 11 positions matching TRBD2. CDR1 is LGHDT, CDR2 YNNKEL, per germline (reference sequence). V lost 1 base to trimming and J lost 6 bases; unmatched junction nucleotides: 5. The CDR3 has 15 amino acids. The CDR3 reads CASSQAGLAVSEQYF. The CDR3 DNA is TGTGCCAGCAGCCAAGCGGGACTAGCGGTAAGCGAGCAGTACTTC.

The count of this clonotype is one. The CDR3 here is CSARGGEISNQPQHF. CDR3 nucleotide sequence: TGCAGTGCTAGAGGTGGGGAGATTAGCAATCAGCCCCAGCATTTT. The chain carries TRBV20-1 and TRBJ1-5; D uncertain. V was trimmed by 1 base and J by 0 bases, leaving 10 bases between them. The germline CDR1 and CDR2 sequences are DFQATT and SNEGSKA (reference sequence). The CDR3 runs 15 residues.

The chain recombines TRBV5-1 with TRBJ1-3; D is unresolved. The germline CDR1 and CDR2 sequences are SGHRS and YFSETQ. Trimming left V 0 bases short and J 0 bases short, with 10 bases between. The CDR3 runs 16 residues. As DNA, the CDR3 is TGCGCCAGCAGCTTGGGCGCGCCCAGCTCTGGAAACACCATATATTTT. Translating gives CASSLGAPSSGNTIYF. Full variable domain (rest looked up from reference TRBV5-1 and TRBJ1-3): KAGVTQTPRYLIKTRGQQVTLSCSPISGHRSVSWYQQTPGQGLQFLFEYFSETQRNKGNFPGRFSGRQFSNSRSEMNVSTLELGDSALYLCASSLGAPSSGNTIYFGEGSWLTVV.

This clonotype was observed at least ten times. The V and J genes are TRBV6-7 and TRBJ2-2, with TRBD2 matching 7 bases. TRBV6-7 is marked as an open reading frame, function uncertain. V was clipped by 6 bases and J by 10 bases; unmatched bases: 20. The CDR3 contains 17 residues. CDR3 in DNA: TGTGCCAGCAGGAAGGGTCTACTAGCGCAGACACCGGCGGAGCTGTTTTTT. Protein: CASRKGLLAQTPAELFF.

This clonotype has ten or more counts. V usage is TRBV29-1 and J usage is TRBJ2-7; the D is unclear. The CDR3 consists of 12 residues. The germline V gene encodes CDR1 SQVTM and CDR2 ANQGSEA. V lost 4 bases and J 0 bases, leaving 7 bases between the germline ends. The CDR3 coding sequence is TGCAGCGTTGTAGGGATCTCCTACGAGCAGTACTTC. This encodes CSVVGISYEQYF.

This clonotype was seen many times. The rearrangement joins TRBV6-5 to TRBJ1-5, with D unresolved. From germline, CDR1 is MNHEY and CDR2 SVGAGI. The CDR3 runs to 16 residues. Trimming took off 0 bases at V and 6 bases at J, with 15 bases between the two ends. CDR3 protein: CASSYSSPRVGQPQHF. The CDR3 DNA follows: TGTGCCAGCAGTTACTCGTCCCCCCGGGTTGGTCAGCCCCAGCATTTT.

This clonotype appeared many times. The rearrangement links TRBV27 to TRBJ1-5; possibly TRBD1 for D (6 bases). V lost 3 bases, J lost 7 bases, and 13 bases lay in between. The CDR3 sequence is 14 residues long. In germline, CDR1 is MNHEY, CDR2 SMNVEV (reference sequence). The CDR3 here is CASSFIQGGQPQHF. The CDR3 DNA sequence: TGTGCCAGCAGTTTTATACAGGGAGGCCAGCCCCAGCATTTT.

Regarding this clonotype: The junction differs from germline at one of its ends, possibly a read error. The chain uses TRBV19 and TRBJ2-7; D not resolved. CDR1 is LNHDA and CDR2 is SQIVND in the germline V gene (reference sequence). The CDR3 sequence is 13 residues long. CDR3 DNA sequence: TGTGCCAGTAGTATTCGGTCCTCCTACGAGCTGTACTTC. Translated, it gives CASSIRSSYELYF.

There are many counts of this clonotype. CDR3 DNA sequence: TGTGCCAGCAGGGACAGGGTAGGACTACCAGATACGCAGTATTTT. Amino acid sequence: CASRDRVGLPDTQYF. The chain links TRBV2 to TRBJ2-3, with TRBD1 matching over 8 bases. The CDR3 is 15 residues long. Germline V gene sequence: CDR1 SNHLY, CDR2 FYNNEI. V lost 6 bases and J lost 4; bases outside the gene matches: 9.

The chain links TRBV6-9 to TRBJ2-5, with unresolved D. The germline V gene has CDR1 MNHGY and CDR2 SVAAGI. The germline V and J ends were trimmed by 2 bases and 4 bases, with 8 bases remaining between them. The CDR3 extends over 13 amino acids. For the CDR3, the DNA is TGTGCCAGCAGTTATCCGACCGGAGAGACCCAGTACTTC. As protein: CASSYPTGETQYF.

In its sample, this clonotype was seen many times. This chain joins TRBV20-1 and TRBJ1-5; D gene unclear. The germline CDR1 and CDR2 sequences are DFQATT and SNEGSKA (reference sequence). CDR3 length: 14 amino acids. V shed 6 bases and J shed 2 bases, with 14 bases lying between them. In nucleotides, the CDR3 is TGCAGTGCCCCGTCCCCTTTGGGCAATCAGCCCCAGCATTTT. This translates into CSAPSPLGNQPQHF.

This clonotype was recorded at least ten times. The rearrangement uses TRBV11-2 and TRBJ2-2; TRBD1 matches 7 bases. V lost 3 bases to trimming and J lost 0 bases; unmatched junction nucleotides: 4. Germline CDR1 and CDR2: SGHAT and FQNNGV. The CDR3 runs 16 residues. CDR3 in DNA: TGTGCCAGCAGCTTTTCCGGGACAGCGAACACCGGGGAGCTGTTTTTT. It specifies CASSFSGTANTGELFF.